In its sample, the clone carrying this T cell receptor beta chain was seen many times. As yet, its antigen is unknown. This sample was taken from a study of T cells after yellow fever vaccination. Study overall: Fractions of low cell number were prepared using SMART-Seq v4 Ultra Low Input. Study-level findings and limits: The study noted that FACS-sorted repertoires could contain abundant clonotypes contaminating from the bulk population.

CDR1 is SGHRS and CDR2 is YFSETQ in the germline V gene. The CDR3 length is 16 residues. The junction had 15 bases not matched to a gene; V was cut back by 6 bases and J by 5 bases. TCRdb called the 5' RACE reads again in MiXCR, with one record for every CDR3 protein. Among a few hundred thousand distinct CDR3 sequences listed, 3.6% were seen once. Material: PBMCs, obtained on the day of the yellow fever booster vaccination. The source of this sequence is a young man who received the YFV17D yellow fever vaccine. This sequence joins TRBV5-1 and TRBJ2-5; 8 nucleotides align to TRBD1. CDR3 nucleotides: TGCGCCAGCAATCCGTTTCCAGGGGGCCTTTTGGAGACCCAGTACTTC. Translation: CASNPFPGGLLETQYF.